The TCR beta chain under discussion was sequenced for a study of cytomegalovirus exposure and HLA in healthy donors. Germline V gene sequence: CDR1 MNHNY, CDR2 SVGAGI (reference sequence). V lost 0 bases and J lost 6, with 12 bases in between. There are 15 residues in the CDR3. It was with 60 Vbeta and 13 Jbeta primers that the PCR ran. In the original analysis: Per a later analysis, the number of unique TCR beta chains was roughly 83 million, of which around 9.9 million were shared. Method: immunoSEQ multiplex PCR; TCRdb's copy keeps in-frame clones and lacks some. The V and J calls and the clone size are those of that table, but D and trimming were determined from the DNA. The data hold about 110,000 clones, with approximately 80% observed a single time.

This clonotype originated in a man aged 45-65 years in good health and CMV-seronegative. The chain recombines TRBV6-6 with TRBJ1-5; TRBD1 is a possible D gene (5 bases). The sequencing sample was made of PBMCs. Written as DNA, the CDR3 is TGTGCCAGCAGTTACTCGTACGGGGGAGGTCAGCCCCAGCATTTT. As protein: CASSYSYGGGQPQHF.